This TCR beta chain was sequenced in a study of CD8+ T cells in alopecia areata. Turning to this clone: Its antigen is undetermined.

Study-level results: Sequencing of scalp tissue also captures the resident alphabeta T cells of normal skin.

Trimming took off 1 base at V and 4 bases at J, with 9 bases between the two ends. The CDR3 runs to 13 residues. Germline values: CDR1 SGHRS, CDR2 YFSETQ. Following extraction, RNA underwent reverse transcription to cDNA, which served as the sequencing template. The method was immunoSEQ multiplex PCR; TCRdb's version includes in-frame clones alone and lacks a portion of them. The repertoire has 70,000 to 95,000 clones, approximately 50% of them found once; the top ten carry around 5%. Sequencing was carried out using NKG2D-high CD8+ T cells sorted from blood. This TCR was recovered from a human donor with alopecia areata. The chain couples TRBV5-1 to TRBJ2-7; D possibly corresponds to TRBD1 (5 bases). CDR3 nucleotides: TGCGCCAGCAGCTTGTCGACAGAGTACGAGCAGTACTTC. It specifies CASSLSTEYEQYF.